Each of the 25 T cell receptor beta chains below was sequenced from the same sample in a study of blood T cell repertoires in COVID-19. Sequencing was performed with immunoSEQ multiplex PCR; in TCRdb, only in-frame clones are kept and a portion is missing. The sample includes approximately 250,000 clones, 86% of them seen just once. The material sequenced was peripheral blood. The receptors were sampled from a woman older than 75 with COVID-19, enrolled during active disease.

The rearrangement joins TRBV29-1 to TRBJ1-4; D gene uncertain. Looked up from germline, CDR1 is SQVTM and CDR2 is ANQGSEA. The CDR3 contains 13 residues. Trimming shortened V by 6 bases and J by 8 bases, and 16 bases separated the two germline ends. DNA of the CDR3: TGCAGCGTGGAGGACTTAACGAGGGAAAAACTGTTTTTT. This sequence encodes CSVEDLTREKLFF.

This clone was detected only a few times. For the CDR3, the DNA is TGTGCCAGCAGCGACGCGGGGACAGGGGCCGAAAAACTGTTTTTT. Amino acids: CASSDAGTGAEKLFF. The chain has TRBV7-8 and TRBJ1-4, with 10 bases lining up with TRBD1. Germline lookup yields CDR1 SGHVS and CDR2 FQNEAQ. The CDR3 totals 15 residues. The V and J ends lost 5 bases and 8 bases, in that order; junction bases with no gene match: 8.

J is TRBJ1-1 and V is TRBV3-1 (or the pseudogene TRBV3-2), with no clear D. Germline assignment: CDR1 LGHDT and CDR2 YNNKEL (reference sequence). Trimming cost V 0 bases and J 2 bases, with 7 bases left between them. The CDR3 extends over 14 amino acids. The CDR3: CASSQELRNTEAFF. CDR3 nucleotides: TGTGCCAGCAGCCAAGAACTGAGAAACACTGAAGCTTTCTTT.

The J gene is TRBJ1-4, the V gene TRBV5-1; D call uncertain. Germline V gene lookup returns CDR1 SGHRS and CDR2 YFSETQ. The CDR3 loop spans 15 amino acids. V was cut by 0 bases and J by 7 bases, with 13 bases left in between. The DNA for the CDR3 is TGCGCCAGCAGCTTGGTCGGGGTCCCCAGTGAAAAACTGTTTTTT. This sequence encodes CASSLVGVPSEKLFF.

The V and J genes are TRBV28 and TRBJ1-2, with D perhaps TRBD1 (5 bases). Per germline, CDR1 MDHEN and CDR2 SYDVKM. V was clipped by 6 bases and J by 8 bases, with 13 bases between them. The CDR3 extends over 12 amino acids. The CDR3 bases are TGTGCCAGCAGCCAATCAGGGAAGGGCTACACCTTC. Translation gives CASSQSGKGYTF.

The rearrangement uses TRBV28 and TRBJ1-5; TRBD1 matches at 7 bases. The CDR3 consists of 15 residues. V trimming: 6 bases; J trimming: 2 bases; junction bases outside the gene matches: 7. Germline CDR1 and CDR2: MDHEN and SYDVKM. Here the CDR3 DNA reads TGTGCCAGCAGAGTTTCAGGGGGAGGCAATCAGCCCCAGCATTTT. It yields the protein CASRVSGGGNQPQHF. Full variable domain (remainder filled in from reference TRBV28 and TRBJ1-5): DVKVTQSSRYLVKRTGEKVFLECVQDMDHENMFWYRQDPGLGLRLIYFSYDVKMKEKGDIPEGYSVSREKKERFSLILESASTNQTSMYLCASRVSGGGNQPQHFGDGTRLSIL.

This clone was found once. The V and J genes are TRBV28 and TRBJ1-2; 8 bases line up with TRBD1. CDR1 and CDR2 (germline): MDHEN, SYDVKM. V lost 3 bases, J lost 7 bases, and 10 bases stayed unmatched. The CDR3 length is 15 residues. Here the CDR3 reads CASSFNPGGLSGYTF. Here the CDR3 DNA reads TGTGCCAGCAGTTTTAACCCAGGGGGCCTAAGTGGCTACACCTTC.

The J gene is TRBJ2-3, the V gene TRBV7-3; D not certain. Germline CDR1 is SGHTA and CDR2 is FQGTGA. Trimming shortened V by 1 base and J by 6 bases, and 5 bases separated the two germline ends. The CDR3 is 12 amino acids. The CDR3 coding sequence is TGTGCCAGCAGCTTAAGGGCCGATACGCAGTATTTT. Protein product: CASSLRADTQYF. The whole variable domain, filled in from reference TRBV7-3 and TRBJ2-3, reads GAGVSQTPSNKVTEKGKYVELRCDPISGHTALYWYRQSLGQGPEFLIYFQGTGAADDSGLPNDRFFAVRPEGSVSTLKIQRTERGDSAVYLCASSLRADTQYFGPGTRLTVL.

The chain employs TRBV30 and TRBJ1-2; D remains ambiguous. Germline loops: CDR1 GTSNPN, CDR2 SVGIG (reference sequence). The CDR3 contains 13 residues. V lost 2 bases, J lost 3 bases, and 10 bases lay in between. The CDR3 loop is CAWSRGIYYGYTF. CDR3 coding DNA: TGTGCCTGGAGTCGAGGGATTTACTATGGCTACACCTTC.

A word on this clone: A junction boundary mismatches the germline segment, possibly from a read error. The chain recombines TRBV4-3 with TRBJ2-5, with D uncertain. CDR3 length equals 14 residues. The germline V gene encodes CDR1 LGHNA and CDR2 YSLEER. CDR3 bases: TGCGCCAGCAGCCCGGAGCTCCACCAGGAGACCCAGTACTTC. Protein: CASSPELHQETQYF.

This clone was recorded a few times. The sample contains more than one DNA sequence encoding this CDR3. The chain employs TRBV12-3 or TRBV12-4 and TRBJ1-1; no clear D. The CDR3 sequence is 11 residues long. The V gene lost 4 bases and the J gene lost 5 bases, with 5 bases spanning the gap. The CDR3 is CASSSRTEAFF. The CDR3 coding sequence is TGTGCCAGCAGTTCCCGGACTGAAGCTTTCTTT.

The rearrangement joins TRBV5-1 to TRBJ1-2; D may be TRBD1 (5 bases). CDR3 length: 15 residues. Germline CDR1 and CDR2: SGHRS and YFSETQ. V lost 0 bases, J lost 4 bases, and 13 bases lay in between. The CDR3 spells CASSLGTFGPYGYTF. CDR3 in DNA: TGCGCCAGCAGCTTGGGGACATTTGGTCCCTATGGCTACACCTTC.

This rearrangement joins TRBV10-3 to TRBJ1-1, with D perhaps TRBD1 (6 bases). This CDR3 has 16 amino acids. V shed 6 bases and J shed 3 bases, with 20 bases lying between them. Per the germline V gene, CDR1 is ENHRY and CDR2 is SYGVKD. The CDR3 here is CAIRFGLPKGDTEAFF. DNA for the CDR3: TGTGCCATCAGGTTCGGGCTACCAAAGGGGGACACTGAAGCTTTCTTT.

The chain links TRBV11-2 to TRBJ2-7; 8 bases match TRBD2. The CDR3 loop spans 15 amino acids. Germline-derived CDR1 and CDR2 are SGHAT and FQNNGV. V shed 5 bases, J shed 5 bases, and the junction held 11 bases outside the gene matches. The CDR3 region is CASSHSTSANNEQYV. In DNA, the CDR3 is TGTGCCAGCAGCCATTCGACTAGCGCGAACAACGAGCAGTACGTC.

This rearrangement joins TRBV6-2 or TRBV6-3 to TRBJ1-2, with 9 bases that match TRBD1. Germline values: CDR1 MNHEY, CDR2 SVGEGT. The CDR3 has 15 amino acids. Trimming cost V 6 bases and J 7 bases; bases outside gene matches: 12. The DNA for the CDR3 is TGTGCCAGCAGCTTTCCCGGGACAGGGTTTACTGGCTACACCTTC. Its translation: CASSFPGTGFTGYTF.

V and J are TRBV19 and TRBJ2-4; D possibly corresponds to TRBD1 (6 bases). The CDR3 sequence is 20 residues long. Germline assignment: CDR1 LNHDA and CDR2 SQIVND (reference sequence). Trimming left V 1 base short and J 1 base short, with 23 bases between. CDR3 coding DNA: TGTGCCAGTAGTATAGTCGGACAGCTAGGGATAGGCGGGGCCAAAAACATTCAGTACTTC. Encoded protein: CASSIVGQLGIGGAKNIQYF.

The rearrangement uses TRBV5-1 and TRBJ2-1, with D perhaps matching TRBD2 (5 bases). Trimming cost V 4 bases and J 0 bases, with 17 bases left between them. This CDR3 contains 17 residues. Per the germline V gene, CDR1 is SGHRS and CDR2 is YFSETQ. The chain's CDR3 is CASSGLKAEHSYNEQFF. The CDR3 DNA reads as TGCGCCAGCAGCGGTCTGAAAGCGGAACACTCCTACAATGAGCAGTTCTTC.

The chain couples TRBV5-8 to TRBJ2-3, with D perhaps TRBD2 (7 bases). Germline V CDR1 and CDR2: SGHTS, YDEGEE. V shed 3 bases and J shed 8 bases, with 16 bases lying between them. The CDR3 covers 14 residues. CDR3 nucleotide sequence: TGTGCCAGCAGCTCCGGGCAGGGGAGGGGTACGCAGTATTTT. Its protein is CASSSGQGRGTQYF.

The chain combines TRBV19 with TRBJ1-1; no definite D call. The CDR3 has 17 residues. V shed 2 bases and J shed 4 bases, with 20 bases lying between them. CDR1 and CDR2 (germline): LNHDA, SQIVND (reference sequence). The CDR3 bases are TGTGCCAGTAGTATATCGGGGTTAGGCGGACCTAGCACTGAAGCTTTCTTT. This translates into CASSISGLGGPSTEAFF.

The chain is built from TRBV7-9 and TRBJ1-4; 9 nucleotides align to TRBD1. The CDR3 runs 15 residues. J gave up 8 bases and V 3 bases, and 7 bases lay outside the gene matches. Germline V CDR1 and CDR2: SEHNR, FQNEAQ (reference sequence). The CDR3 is CASSLAGTGSEKLFF. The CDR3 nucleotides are TGTGCCAGCAGCTTGGCGGGGACAGGGTCCGAAAAACTGTTTTTT.

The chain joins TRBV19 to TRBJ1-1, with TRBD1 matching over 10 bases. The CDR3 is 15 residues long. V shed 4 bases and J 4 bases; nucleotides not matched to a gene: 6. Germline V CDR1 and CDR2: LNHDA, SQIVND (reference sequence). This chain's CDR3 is CASSSRQGAGTEAFF. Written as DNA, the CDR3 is TGTGCCAGTAGTAGCCGACAGGGGGCCGGCACTGAAGCTTTCTTT.

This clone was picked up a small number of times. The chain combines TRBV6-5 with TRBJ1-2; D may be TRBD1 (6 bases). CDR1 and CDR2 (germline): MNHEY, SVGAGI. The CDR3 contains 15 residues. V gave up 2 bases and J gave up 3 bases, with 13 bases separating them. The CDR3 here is CASSYTGDMYYGYTF. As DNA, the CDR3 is TGTGCCAGCAGTTACACCGGGGACATGTACTATGGCTACACCTTC.

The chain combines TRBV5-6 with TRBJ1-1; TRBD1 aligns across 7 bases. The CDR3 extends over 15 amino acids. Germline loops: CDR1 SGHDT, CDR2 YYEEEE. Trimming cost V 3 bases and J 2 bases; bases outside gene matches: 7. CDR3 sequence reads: CASSSADRVNTEAFF. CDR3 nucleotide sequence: TGTGCCAGCAGCTCAGCAGACAGGGTTAACACTGAAGCTTTCTTT.

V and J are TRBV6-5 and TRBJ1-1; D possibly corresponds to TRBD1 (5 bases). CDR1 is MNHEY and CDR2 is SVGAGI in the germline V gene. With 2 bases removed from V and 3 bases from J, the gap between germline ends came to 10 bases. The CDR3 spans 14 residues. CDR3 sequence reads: CASSYLGGDTEAFF. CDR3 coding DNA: TGTGCCAGCAGTTACCTGGGAGGGGACACTGAAGCTTTCTTT.

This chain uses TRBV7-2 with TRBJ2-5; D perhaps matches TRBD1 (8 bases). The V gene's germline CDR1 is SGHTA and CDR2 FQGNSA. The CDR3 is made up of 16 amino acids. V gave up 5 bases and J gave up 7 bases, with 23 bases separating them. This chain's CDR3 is CASSTQFTGGGGTQYF. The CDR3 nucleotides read TGTGCCAGCAGCACTCAGTTCACAGGGGGGGGCGGGACCCAGTACTTC.